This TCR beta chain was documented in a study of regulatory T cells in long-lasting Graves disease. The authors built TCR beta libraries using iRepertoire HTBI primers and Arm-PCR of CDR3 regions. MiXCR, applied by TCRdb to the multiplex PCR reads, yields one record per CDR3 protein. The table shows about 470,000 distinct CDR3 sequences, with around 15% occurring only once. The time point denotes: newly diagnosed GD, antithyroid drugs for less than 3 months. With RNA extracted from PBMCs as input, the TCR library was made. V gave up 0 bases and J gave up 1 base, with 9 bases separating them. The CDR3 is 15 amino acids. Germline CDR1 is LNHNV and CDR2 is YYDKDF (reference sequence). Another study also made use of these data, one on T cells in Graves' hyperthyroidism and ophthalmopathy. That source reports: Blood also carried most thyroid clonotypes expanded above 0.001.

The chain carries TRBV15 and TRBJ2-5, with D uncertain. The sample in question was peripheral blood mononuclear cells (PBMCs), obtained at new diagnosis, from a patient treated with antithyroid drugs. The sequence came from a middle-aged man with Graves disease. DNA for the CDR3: TGTGCCACCAGCAGAGATCGGCCAGCCCAAGAGACCCAGTACTTC. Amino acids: CATSRDRPAQETQYF.